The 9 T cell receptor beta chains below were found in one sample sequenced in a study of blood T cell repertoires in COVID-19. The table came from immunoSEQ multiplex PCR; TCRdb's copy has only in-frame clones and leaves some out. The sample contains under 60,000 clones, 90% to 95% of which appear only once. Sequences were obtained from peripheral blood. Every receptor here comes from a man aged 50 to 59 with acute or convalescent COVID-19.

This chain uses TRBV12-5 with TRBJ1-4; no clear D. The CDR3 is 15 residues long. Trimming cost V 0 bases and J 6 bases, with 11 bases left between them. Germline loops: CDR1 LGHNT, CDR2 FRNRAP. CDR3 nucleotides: TGTGCTAGTGGTTTGGTACGGAGCCCGGATGAAAAACTGTTTTTT. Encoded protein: CASGLVRSPDEKLFF. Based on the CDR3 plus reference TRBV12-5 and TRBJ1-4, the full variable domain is DARVTQTPRHKVTEMGQEVTMRCQPILGHNTVFWYRQTMMQGLELLAYFRNRAPLDDSGMPKDRFSAEMPDATLATLKIQPSEPRDSAVYFCASGLVRSPDEKLFFGSGTQLSVL.

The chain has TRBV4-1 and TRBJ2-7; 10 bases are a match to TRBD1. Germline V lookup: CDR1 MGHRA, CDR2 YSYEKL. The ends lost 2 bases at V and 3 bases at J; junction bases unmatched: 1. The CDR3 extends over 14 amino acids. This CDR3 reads CASSQRTGGYEQYF. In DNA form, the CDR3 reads TGCGCCAGCAGCCAACGGACAGGGGGCTACGAGCAGTACTTC.

The CDR3 coding sequence is TGTGCCAGCCTTACGAGGGACTCCTACGAGCAGTACTTC. It yields the protein CASLTRDSYEQYF. The chain carries TRBV6-5 and TRBJ2-7; the D gene is possibly TRBD2 (5 bases). Deletions cut 8 bases from V and 0 bases from J, with 11 bases between. The CDR3 is 13 amino acids. Germline-derived CDR1 and CDR2 are MNHEY and SVGAGI.

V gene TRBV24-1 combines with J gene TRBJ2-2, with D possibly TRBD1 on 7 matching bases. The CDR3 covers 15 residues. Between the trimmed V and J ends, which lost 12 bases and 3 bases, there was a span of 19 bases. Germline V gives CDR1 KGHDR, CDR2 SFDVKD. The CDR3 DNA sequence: TGTGCCCCGGCCCAGGGGGGCCCCTACACCGGGGAGCTGTTTTTT. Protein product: CAPAQGGPYTGELFF.

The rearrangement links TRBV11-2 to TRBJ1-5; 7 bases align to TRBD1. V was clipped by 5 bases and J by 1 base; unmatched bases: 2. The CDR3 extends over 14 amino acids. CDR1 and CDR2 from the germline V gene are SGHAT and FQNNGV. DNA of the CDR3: TGTGCCAGCAGCCAGGGACAGAGCAATCAGCCCCAGCATTTT. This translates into CASSQGQSNQPQHF. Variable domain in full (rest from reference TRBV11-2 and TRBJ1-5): EAGVAQSPRYKIIEKRQSVAFWCNPISGHATLYWYQQILGQGPKLLIQFQNNGVVDDSQLPKDRFSAERLKGVDSTLKIQPAKLEDSAVYLCASSQGQSNQPQHFGDGTRLSIL.

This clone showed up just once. The CDR3 loop is CASSKQVYNQPQHF. CDR3 nucleotide sequence: TGTGCCAGTAGTAAACAGGTTTACAATCAGCCCCAGCATTTT. The rearrangement joins TRBV19 to TRBJ1-5; possible D gene TRBD1, 5 bases. The CDR3 consists of 14 residues. Germline V gene lookup returns CDR1 LNHDA and CDR2 SQIVND (reference sequence). The germline V and J ends were trimmed by 4 bases and 3 bases, with 10 bases remaining between them.

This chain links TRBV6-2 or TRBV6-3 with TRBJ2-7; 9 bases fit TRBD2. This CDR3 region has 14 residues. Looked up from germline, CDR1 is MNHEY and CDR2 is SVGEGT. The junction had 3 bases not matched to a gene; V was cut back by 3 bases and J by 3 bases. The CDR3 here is CASSYSGSVYEQYF. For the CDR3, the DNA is TGTGCCAGCAGTTATAGCGGGAGTGTCTACGAGCAGTACTTC.

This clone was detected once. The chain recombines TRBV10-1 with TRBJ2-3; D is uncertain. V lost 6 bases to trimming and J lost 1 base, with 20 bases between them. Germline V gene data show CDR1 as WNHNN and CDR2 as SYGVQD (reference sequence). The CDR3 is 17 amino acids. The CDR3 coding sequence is TGCGCCAGCAGGCCCCCCGATGTCTCGCGGTGCACAGATACGCAGTATTTT. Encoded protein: CASRPPDVSRCTDTQYF.

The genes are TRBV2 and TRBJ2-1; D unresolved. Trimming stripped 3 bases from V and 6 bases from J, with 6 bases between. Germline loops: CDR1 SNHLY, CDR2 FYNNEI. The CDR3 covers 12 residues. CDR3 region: CASSDRGNEQFF. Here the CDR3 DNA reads TGTGCCAGCAGTGATAGAGGCAATGAGCAGTTCTTC.